The 20 T cell receptor beta chains below were found in one sample sequenced in a study of T cell responses to AZD1222 COVID-19 vaccine. TCRdb's table, derived via immunoSEQ multiplex PCR, lists solely in-frame clones and lacks some. The sample carries 100,000 to 120,000 clones, 70% to 90% recorded once. The material was peripheral blood, obtained on day 0 of AZD1222 vaccination. These TCRs come from an adult in good health.

The V and J genes are TRBV11-2 and TRBJ2-3; D is ambiguous. The germline V gene encodes CDR1 SGHAT and CDR2 FQNNGV. This CDR3 has 16 amino acids. V lost 2 bases, J lost 0 bases, and 12 bases lay in between. The CDR3 DNA is TGTGCCAGCAGCTTATTAGGGTCTCAGAGCACAGATACGCAGTATTTT. It translates to CASSLLGSQSTDTQYF.

The rearrangement uses TRBV30 and TRBJ1-1, with D perhaps TRBD1 (5 bases). This CDR3 has 14 amino acids. Germline V gives CDR1 GTSNPN, CDR2 SVGIG (reference sequence). Trimming stripped 2 bases from V and 5 bases from J, with 15 bases between. The CDR3, as DNA: TGTGCCTGGAGTTCAACGACAGCTAAGACTGAAGCTTTCTTT. Translated, it gives CAWSSTTAKTEAFF.

The genes are TRBV5-1 and TRBJ1-1, with a weak D call TRBD1 (6 bases). The CDR3 covers 13 residues. Germline V CDR1 and CDR2: SGHRS, YFSETQ. V lost 0 bases to trimming and J lost 8 bases, with 11 bases between them. The CDR3 is CASSLGQGSEAFF. The CDR3 coding sequence is TGCGCCAGCAGCTTGGGGCAGGGGTCAGAAGCTTTCTTT.

The chain employs TRBV7-2 and TRBJ2-2; D call uncertain. The V gene's germline CDR1 is SGHTA and CDR2 FQGNSA. Trimming removed 2 bases at V and 1 base at J, with 5 bases between. The CDR3 length is 14 residues. The CDR3 protein is CASSLFQNTGELFF. CDR3 coding DNA: TGTGCCAGCAGCTTATTCCAGAACACCGGGGAGCTGTTTTTT.

The chain uses TRBV3-1 (or the pseudogene TRBV3-2) and TRBJ1-3; D is undetermined. V lost 0 bases and J 2 bases, leaving 5 bases between the germline ends. Germline CDR1 reads LGHDT; CDR2 reads YNNKEL (reference sequence). The CDR3 extends over 14 amino acids. CDR3: CASSQEPPGNTIYF. The DNA of the CDR3 is TGTGCCAGCAGCCAAGAGCCTCCTGGAAACACCATATATTTT.

CDR3 amino acids: CASSGSGRELFF. DNA for the CDR3: TGTGCCAGCAGCGGGTCCGGACGGGAGCTGTTTTTT. The chain employs TRBV9 and TRBJ2-2; D gene ambiguous. Trimming cost V 3 bases and J 9 bases, with 9 bases left between them. CDR3 length: 12 residues. Looked up from germline, CDR1 is SGDLS and CDR2 is YYNGEE.

The V and J genes are TRBV11-2 and TRBJ1-6; 9 bases agree with TRBD1. In germline, CDR1 is SGHAT, CDR2 FQNNGV. Losses at the gene ends were 5 bases for V and 9 bases for J; bases not matched to a gene: 2. The CDR3 length is 13 residues. The CDR3 is CASSQDRGSPLHF. The CDR3, as DNA: TGTGCCAGCAGCCAGGACAGGGGTTCACCCCTCCACTTT.

The chain is built from TRBV19 and TRBJ1-5, with D possibly TRBD1 on 5 matching bases. Trimming removed 3 bases from V and 6 bases from J, with 12 bases in between. Germline V lookup: CDR1 LNHDA, CDR2 SQIVND (reference sequence). This CDR3 is 14 amino acids long. CDR3 sequence: CASSMGGVVQPQHF. The DNA for the CDR3 is TGTGCCAGTAGTATGGGGGGGGTGGTTCAGCCCCAGCATTTT.

The DNA for the CDR3 is TGTGCCAGCAGCTTGCCTGGGCTAGCGGGGGAGACCCAGTACTTC. It encodes CASSLPGLAGETQYF. The chain links TRBV7-9 to TRBJ2-5, with 9 bases lining up with TRBD2. The V gene end was trimmed by 3 bases and the J gene end by 5 bases; junction bases not matched to a gene: 7. The CDR3 is made up of 15 amino acids. Germline CDR1 and CDR2: SEHNR and FQNEAQ (reference sequence).

This clone was counted a single time. The V and J genes are TRBV12-3 or TRBV12-4 and TRBJ1-1; a weak D match, TRBD1 (6 bases). V was trimmed by 8 bases and J by 1 base, leaving 11 bases between them. The CDR3 has 13 residues. In DNA form, the CDR3 reads TGTGCCAGCCTCTGGACAGAGAACACTGAAGCTTTCTTT. It yields the protein CASLWTENTEAFF.

The CDR3 reads CASSQTLAGTQETQYF. In DNA form, the CDR3 reads TGCGCCAGCAGCCAAACACTAGCGGGAACCCAAGAGACCCAGTACTTC. This chain joins TRBV4-1 and TRBJ2-5, with 10 positions matching TRBD2. V gave up 2 bases and J gave up 1 base; unmatched junction bases: 4. The CDR3 sequence is 16 residues long. Germline V gene data show CDR1 as MGHRA and CDR2 as YSYEKL.

A word on this clone: The junction and the germline gene differ at one end; a read error may be behind it. The chain joins TRBV7-7 to TRBJ1-4; D gene uncertain. CDR1 SSHAT and CDR2 FNYEAQ come from the germline V gene (reference sequence). This CDR3 has 14 amino acids. This chain's CDR3 is CASSLGRTNEKLFF. The CDR3 bases are TGTGCTAGCAGCTTAGGCCGGACTAATGAAAAACTGTTTTTT.

This clone was counted a single time. In nucleotides, the CDR3 is TGTGCCAGCAGCTCCGGACGGTTCTCTGGGGCCAACGTCCTGACTTTC. Its translation: CASSSGRFSGANVLTF. This chain uses TRBV7-3 with TRBJ2-6; D is undetermined. The CDR3 is 16 residues long. CDR1 and CDR2 (germline): SGHTA, FQGTGA. Trimming cost V 4 bases and J 0 bases, with 10 bases left between them.

The CDR3 is CAWSSRLLALHF. The DNA of the CDR3 is TGTGCCTGGAGTTCGAGGCTTTTGGCCCTCCACTTT. The chain has TRBV30 and TRBJ1-6; no definite D call. There are 12 residues in the CDR3. Trimming shortened V by 2 bases and J by 14 bases, and 13 bases separated the two germline ends. Germline loops: CDR1 GTSNPN, CDR2 SVGIG (reference sequence).

In its sample, this clone was seen a few times. V is TRBV28 and J is TRBJ2-7; 10 positions agree with TRBD1. With 7 bases clipped from V and 6 bases from J, the junction kept 9 bases outside the gene matches. The CDR3 contains 14 residues. The germline V gene has CDR1 MDHEN and CDR2 SYDVKM. CDR3 bases: TGTGCCAGCACAAACGACAGGGGGCTAGGCGAGCAGTACTTC. Amino acids: CASTNDRGLGEQYF.

This chain uses TRBV6-2 or TRBV6-3 with TRBJ2-5, with D perhaps being TRBD1 or TRBD2 (5 bases each). Trimming took 6 bases from V and 4 from J, leaving 21 bases between them. The CDR3 length is 16 residues. Per germline, CDR1 MNHEY and CDR2 SVGEGT. CDR3 coding DNA: TGTGCCAGCAGCCTACCAGGGTCCCTCCGGGGAGAGACCCAGTACTTC. Translating gives CASSLPGSLRGETQYF.

This clone was observed a few times. The V and J genes are TRBV3-1 (or the pseudogene TRBV3-2) and TRBJ1-6; D uncertain. V was shortened by 3 bases and J by 11 bases, with 8 bases between the two germline ends. Germline V lookup: CDR1 LGHDT, CDR2 YNNKEL (reference sequence). The CDR3 sequence is 12 residues long. DNA of the CDR3: TGTGCCAGCAGCCAGGGAACCGCACCCCTCCACTTT. This translates into CASSQGTAPLHF.

This chain joins TRBV7-8 and TRBJ1-3, with D hard to call. The germline V gene encodes CDR1 SGHVS and CDR2 FQNEAQ. The V gene lost 5 bases and the J gene lost 9 bases, with 17 bases spanning the gap. This CDR3 spans 14 amino acids. The CDR3 DNA sequence: TGTGCCAGCAGCACCGATAGCCCTGGAGTCACCATATATTTT. Translated, it gives CASSTDSPGVTIYF.

This sequence joins TRBV30 and TRBJ1-2, with D hard to call. V was pared by 8 bases and J by 4 bases, with 14 bases between. Germline V CDR1 and CDR2: GTSNPN, SVGIG (reference sequence). CDR3 length equals 12 residues. DNA for the CDR3: TGTGCCGTGGGCCGAAAAGGCTATGGCTACACCTTC. This translates into CAVGRKGYGYTF. The variable domain in full, with the rest retrieved from reference TRBV30 and TRBJ1-2, is SQTIHQWPATLVQPVGSPLSLECTVEGTSNPNLYWYRQAAGRGLQLLFYSVGIGQISSEVPQNLSASRPQDRQFILSSKKLLLSDSGFYLCAVGRKGYGYTFGSGTRLTVV.

The CDR3 here is CASAGSNQPQHF. CDR3 nucleotides: TGCGCCAGCGCCGGATCCAATCAGCCCCAGCATTTT. The chain links TRBV5-1 to TRBJ1-5; D call uncertain. The germline V gene has CDR1 SGHRS and CDR2 YFSETQ. The CDR3 length is 12 residues. V lost 7 bases, J lost 3 bases, and 8 bases lay in between.